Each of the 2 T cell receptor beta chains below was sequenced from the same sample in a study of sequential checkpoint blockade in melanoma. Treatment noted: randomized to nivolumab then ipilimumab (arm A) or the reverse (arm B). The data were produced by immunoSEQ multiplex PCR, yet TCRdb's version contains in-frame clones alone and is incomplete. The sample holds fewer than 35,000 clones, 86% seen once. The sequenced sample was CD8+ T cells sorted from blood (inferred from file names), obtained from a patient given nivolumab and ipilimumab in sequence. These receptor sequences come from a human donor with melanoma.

The CDR3 DNA reads TGTGCCAGCAGCCTGGACAGTAGGATCTACGAGCAGTACTTC. Translated: CASSLDSRIYEQYF. The chain links TRBV5-6 to TRBJ2-7; tentatively, D is TRBD1 (6 bases). Looked up from germline, CDR1 is SGHDT and CDR2 is YYEEEE. The CDR3 length is 14 residues. Trimming pared 4 bases from V and 3 bases from J, leaving 14 bases between.

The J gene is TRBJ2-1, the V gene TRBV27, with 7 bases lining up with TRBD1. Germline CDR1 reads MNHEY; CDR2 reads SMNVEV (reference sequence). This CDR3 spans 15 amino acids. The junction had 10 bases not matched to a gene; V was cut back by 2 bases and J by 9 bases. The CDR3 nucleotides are TGTGCCAGCAGTTTAATTATGACAGGGAAGAGTGAGCAGTTCTTC. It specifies CASSLIMTGKSEQFF.